These 7 T cell receptor beta chains came from one sample sequenced in a study of T cell repertoires in cytomegalovirus infection. A single record per CDR3 protein comes from TCRdb applying MiXCR to the reads. The sample contains a few hundred thousand distinct CDR3 sequences, roughly 15% of which appear only once. The sequencing sample was made of PBMCs. These TCRs come from a human donor in good health (CMV status not recorded). Some clones in this sample may be carry-over from other donors' samples.

This clonotype was seen a handful of times. V usage is TRBV12-3 or TRBV12-4 and J usage is TRBJ2-3, with 8 bases that match TRBD2. Trimming removed 3 bases from V and 2 bases from J; junction bases left unmatched: 13. The length of the CDR3 is 18 residues. CDR3 in DNA: TGTGCCAGCAGTTTGCTCGCGGGGGGCCTCCGGATCACAGATACGCAGTATTTT. Translation: CASSLLAGGLRITDTQYF.

This clonotype was recorded only once. As DNA, the CDR3 is TGTGCCAGCAGCTCCATACAGGACCAGAACACTGAAGCTTTCTTT. Protein product: CASSSIQDQNTEAFF. The chain joins TRBV7-4 to TRBJ1-1, with a weak D call TRBD1 (5 bases). Trimming left V 4 bases short and J 1 base short, with 13 bases between. The CDR3 is 15 residues long. Germline V gives CDR1 SGHVT, CDR2 SQSDAQ. Supplemented by reference TRBV7-4 and TRBJ1-1, the full variable domain reads GAGVSQSPRYKVAKRGRDVALRCDSISGHVTLYWYRQTLGQGSEVLTYSQSDAQRDKSGRPSGRFSAERPERSVSTLKIQRTEQGDSAVYLCASSSIQDQNTEAFFGQGTRLTVV.

The chain joins TRBV14 to TRBJ1-1; D is unclear. Trimming stripped 5 bases from V and 0 bases from J, with 7 bases between. The CDR3 covers 13 residues. Per germline, CDR1 SGHDN and CDR2 FVKESK. CDR3 amino acids: CASSSSLNTEAFF. The CDR3, as DNA: TGTGCCAGCAGCTCCAGCTTGAACACTGAAGCTTTCTTT.

This clonotype was recorded many times. The chain is built from TRBV7-6 and TRBJ1-1, with D uncertain. Trimming shortened V by 0 bases and J by 1 base, and 3 bases separated the two germline ends. The CDR3 is made up of 13 amino acids. Germline V gene lookup returns CDR1 SGHVS and CDR2 FNYEAQ. The CDR3 sequence: CASSLAGNTEAFF. The DNA of the CDR3 is TGTGCCAGCAGCTTAGCGGGGAACACTGAAGCTTTCTTT.

This clonotype was observed at least ten times. The J gene is TRBJ1-5, the V gene TRBV28, with D possibly being TRBD1 (5 bases). Trimming removed 2 bases from V and 5 bases from J, with 16 bases in between. CDR3 size: 16 residues. Germline V gene sequence: CDR1 MDHEN, CDR2 SYDVKM. The CDR3 spells CASSLTWQAGDQPQHF. The CDR3 nucleotides are TGTGCCAGCAGTTTAACGTGGCAGGCGGGGGATCAGCCCCAGCATTTT.

This clonotype showed up just a few times. This rearrangement joins TRBV4-1 to TRBJ2-3; 7 nucleotides line up with TRBD1. The CDR3 contains 17 residues. V shed 4 bases and J 1 base; nucleotides not matched to a gene: 11. Germline V CDR1 and CDR2: MGHRA, YSYEKL. CDR3 coding DNA: TGCGCCAGCAGCCGGCGATTGACAGGGATCGGCACAGATACGCAGTATTTT. Translation gives CASSRRLTGIGTDTQYF.

The chain recombines TRBV20-1 with TRBJ2-3; D ambiguous. This CDR3 contains 14 residues. The germline V gene encodes CDR1 DFQATT and CDR2 SNEGSKA (reference sequence). V was trimmed by 3 bases and J by 0 bases, leaving 10 bases between them. CDR3 nucleotide sequence: TGCAGTGCTAGGGCCCCGTCTAGCACAGATACGCAGTATTTT. This gives the protein CSARAPSSTDTQYF.